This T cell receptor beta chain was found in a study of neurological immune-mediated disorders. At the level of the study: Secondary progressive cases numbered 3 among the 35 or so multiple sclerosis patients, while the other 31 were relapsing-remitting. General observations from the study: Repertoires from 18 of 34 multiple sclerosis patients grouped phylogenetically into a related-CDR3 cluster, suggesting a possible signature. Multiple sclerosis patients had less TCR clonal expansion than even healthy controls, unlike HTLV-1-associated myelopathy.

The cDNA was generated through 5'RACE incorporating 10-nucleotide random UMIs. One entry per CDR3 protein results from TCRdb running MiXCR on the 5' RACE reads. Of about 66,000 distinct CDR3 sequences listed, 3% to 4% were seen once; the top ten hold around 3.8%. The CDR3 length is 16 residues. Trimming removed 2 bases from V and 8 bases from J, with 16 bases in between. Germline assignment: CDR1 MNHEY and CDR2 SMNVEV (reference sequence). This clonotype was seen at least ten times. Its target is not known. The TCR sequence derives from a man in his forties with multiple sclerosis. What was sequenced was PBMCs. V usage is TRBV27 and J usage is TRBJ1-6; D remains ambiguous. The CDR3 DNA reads TGTGCCAGCAGTTTAAGCCCGGAGCCCTCTTATTCACCCCTCCACTTT. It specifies CASSLSPEPSYSPLHF.